This entry lists 10 T cell receptor beta chains sequenced from one sample in a study of T cell responses to AZD1222 COVID-19 vaccine. Only in-frame clones appear in the TCRdb table, and some are missing; sequencing was by immunoSEQ multiplex PCR. The sample carries approximately 99,000 clones, about 92% recorded once. The material was peripheral blood, obtained on day 0 of MenACWY control vaccination. Every receptor here comes from an adult in good health.

The chain uses TRBV12-2 and TRBJ1-4. TRBV12-2 is tagged as a pseudogene. The CDR3 runs 13 residues. In nucleotides, the CDR3 is TGTGCAAGTCGCCTTTTCCCTAATGAAAAACTGTTTTTT. As protein: CASRLFPNEKLFF.

The count of this clone is one. The genes are TRBV6-1 and TRBJ1-3; a weak D match, TRBD1 (6 bases). The CDR3 sequence is 14 residues long. Germline lookup yields CDR1 MNHNS and CDR2 SASEGT. Trimming took off 2 bases at V and 6 bases at J, with 11 bases between the two ends. The DNA of the CDR3 is TGTGCCAGCAGTGAACCGGGACAAGCAAACACCATATATTTT. This codes for CASSEPGQANTIYF.

The chain is built from TRBV27 and TRBJ1-2, with TRBD1 matching 8 bases. The length of the CDR3 is 16 residues. The trim removed 1 base at V and 4 bases at J, leaving 8 bases unmatched. Germline CDR1 MNHEY, CDR2 SMNVEV (reference sequence). CDR3 coding DNA: TGTGCCAGCAGTTTATACCCACAGGGGGGCCTCTATGGCTACACCTTC. As protein: CASSLYPQGGLYGYTF.

The rearrangement uses TRBV12-3 or TRBV12-4 and TRBJ2-7, with D perhaps assigned TRBD1 or TRBD2 (5 bases each). The CDR3 covers 13 residues. V lost 4 bases and J 0 bases, leaving 7 bases between the germline ends. CDR3 DNA: TGTGCCAGCAGTTGGGGGAGCTCCTACGAGCAGTACTTC. Its protein product is CASSWGSSYEQYF.

The J gene is TRBJ1-2, the V gene TRBV5-8; D not resolved. This CDR3 has 11 amino acids. From germline, CDR1 is SGHTS and CDR2 YDEGEE. Trimming left V 3 bases short and J 4 bases short, with 4 bases between. The CDR3 nucleotides are TGTGCCAGCAGCTGGCCCTATGGCTACACCTTC. This codes for CASSWPYGYTF.

V gene TRBV20-1 combines with J gene TRBJ1-5, with unresolved D. The germline V gene has CDR1 DFQATT and CDR2 SNEGSKA (reference sequence). V lost 7 bases to trimming and J lost 5 bases, with 6 bases between them. The CDR3 is 10 residues long. The CDR3 reads CSGGYQPQHF. CDR3 DNA sequence: TGCAGTGGGGGATATCAGCCCCAGCATTTT.

V is TRBV10-2 and J is TRBJ2-3; 10 nucleotides match TRBD2. The V segment lost 2 bases and the J segment 4 bases; nucleotides outside the gene matches: 3. Germline V lookup: CDR1 WSHSY, CDR2 SAAADI. This CDR3 comprises 15 residues. CDR3 in DNA: TGCGCCAGCAGTGAGGTAGCGGGGGGATCAGATACGCAGTATTTT. As protein: CASSEVAGGSDTQYF.

This chain joins TRBV5-1 and TRBJ2-1; 8 bases fit TRBD1. CDR3 length equals 18 residues. With V trimmed by 1 base and J by 1 base, 10 bases remained unmatched. Per germline, CDR1 SGHRS and CDR2 YFSETQ. CDR3 amino acids: CASSLRQGIGESYNEQFF. CDR3 sequence (DNA): TGCGCCAGCAGCTTGCGACAGGGGATTGGGGAATCCTACAATGAGCAGTTCTTC.

This clone appeared a single time. V gene TRBV19 combines with J gene TRBJ1-1; TRBD1 might be the D (5 bases). V gave up 5 bases and J gave up 2 bases, with 24 bases separating them. The CDR3 loop spans 18 amino acids. Germline CDR1 is LNHDA and CDR2 is SQIVND (reference sequence). The CDR3 DNA follows: TGTGCCAGTAGTCCCCGTCCTACCGGGACCCTCATAAACACTGAAGCTTTCTTT. Translated: CASSPRPTGTLINTEAFF.

This clone was detected only a few times. CDR3 nucleotides: TGTGCCACCAGTGTTAGGGGGGGCTCCTACAATGAGCAGTTCTTC. It specifies CATSVRGGSYNEQFF. The J gene is TRBJ2-1, the V gene TRBV24-1, with D tentatively TRBD2 (7 bases). Looked up from germline, CDR1 is KGHDR and CDR2 is SFDVKD. Trimming took off 5 bases at V and 0 bases at J, with 10 bases between the two ends. The CDR3 is 15 amino acids.